The T cell receptor (beta chain) under discussion was sequenced for a study of PD-L1 blockade in urothelial cancer (dated by TCRdb to the late 2010s). In terms of the full investigation: All patients started therapy at some point between 2014 and 2016 and received atezolizumab 1,200 mg intravenously every 3 weeks. Patients had an ECOG performance status of 0 or 1 and had received between 0 and 3 prior chemotherapy regimens. Progression-free survival longer than 6 months counted as durable clinical benefit, and TCR features were additionally tested against both progression-free and overall survival. Several patients achieved durable clinical benefit and approximately 20 did not. Blood samples yielded a median of about 150,000 T cells and more than 80,000 unique TCRs, with median clonality roughly 0.084. In the same patients, pretreatment tumors underwent whole exome sequencing and RNA sequencing in addition to TCR sequencing. TCR sequencing covered pretreatment tumor samples and matched, serially collected peripheral blood taken before and after atezolizumab treatment. Pretreatment blood TCR-seq was available for about 30 patients, at least one posttreatment blood collection was obtained for around 24 patients, and tumor TCR-seq was available for around 24 patients. Blood samples were analyzed at 3 weeks after treatment start (second dose) and at 6 weeks after treatment start. About nine tenths of the roughly 29 patients were identified as males with urothelial cancer of bladder origin, and a prior smoking history was reported by 18 of 29 patients. Somatic, immune and clinical correlates of response to PD-L1 blockade with atezolizumab in urothelial cancer were the focus of an exploratory multi-omic analysis.

The CDR3, from cysteine to phenylalanine, totals 15 residues. This entry keeps only the CDR3 DNA: 45 bases, framed from base 1. Taken from the germline V gene, the CDR1 and CDR2 loops are SGDLS and YYNGEE. Trimmed from V: 3 bases; trimmed from J: 9 bases; junction bases lacking a gene match: 6. According to the study, the label for this sample's time point signals: pretreatment peripheral blood. A cohort of 25 to 30 patients with locally advanced or metastatic urothelial carcinoma, treated at Memorial Sloan Kettering on a trial protocol, was included. Peripheral blood mononuclear cells were collected pretreatment and during treatment, at between 1 and 8 total time points per patient. The Qiagen DNeasy Blood extraction kit was used to purify genomic DNA from total PBMCs and tumor samples. PBMCs were collected pretreatment and during treatment, and were isolated and stored as previously described. This clone was recorded once. Its cognate antigen has yet to be identified. Base qualities are not at hand, and no much larger clone is one base apart.

Synthetic TCR analog templates were spiked into each PCR so that absolute template abundance could be estimated from read counts. Using the immunoSEQ assay, TCRbeta CDR3 regions were amplified from genomic DNA with bias-controlled V and J gene primers. Rearranged TCRbeta segments were sequenced at approximately 20X coverage. In the original analysis: Clustering was used to correct sequencing errors, and CDR3s were annotated against IMGT so that V, D and J genes could be assigned. Only productive TCRbeta rearrangements were used in downstream analyses, excluding out-of-frame or stop-codon sequences. Clonality was computed as one minus Shannon entropy normalized by the log of the number of unique productive sequences. Fisher's exact test with Benjamini-Hochberg correction, at a threshold of adjusted p below 0.01, was used to find clones that differed between time points or between blood and tumor. Here the immuneACCESS table is served through TCRdb, limited to in-frame sequences with V and J called. Missing clones are a known gap in these copies; in checked studies unresolved V genes cover under half, and the rest lacks a known reason. Clone size and the V and J calls come from that table; the DNA yielded D and trimming. The sample has tens of thousands of clones on record, about 68% of them singletons. 4% of the sample lies in the top ten.

Overall results and qualifications from the work: At 3 weeks after the start of treatment, tumor-associated TCR clones in peripheral blood had expanded more in patients with durable benefit (n ≈ 24, p = 0.022). Because of the small sample size (n of about 30) and the many exploratory analyses performed, the results are intended to be regarded as hypothesis-generating. A pretreatment peripheral blood TCR clonality below the median was linked to improved progression-free and overall survival.

Recombination connected TRBV9 to TRBJ1-6; 10 middle bases align to TRBD1. The material was PBMCs, obtained around atezolizumab (anti-PD-L1) treatment. The sequence derives from a man in his 70s with urothelial cancer. The CDR3: CASSERTGGSSPLHF. The DNA sequence follows: TGTGCCAGCAGCGAGAGGACAGGGGGGAGTTCACCCCTCCACTTT. Joined to the reference TRBV9 and TRBJ1-6 proteins, this CDR3 gives the full variable domain: DSGVTQTPKHLITATGQRVTLRCSPRSGDLSVYWYQQSLDQGLQFLIQYYNGEERAKGNILERFSAQQFPDLHSELNLSSLELGDSALYFCASSERTGGSSPLHFGNGTRLTVT.